This TCR beta chain was sequenced in a study of blood T cells in healthy people across ages. Notes on the study in general: It was not known whether donors were CMV positive (a possible confounder of expanded clonotype changes). Naive T cell percentage by flow cytometry tracked strongly with beta diversity.

The sample, 9 to 10 milliliters of peripheral blood, was drawn from each donor. This clonotype was detected only a few times. Its specificity is not known. Through a sample-barcoded 5' primer and a J-beta primer mix, a second PCR was run for roughly 7 to 11 cycles. The template-switch adaptor was a 5' adaptor with 12 random nucleotides. It tagged each cDNA molecule. MiXCR, applied by TCRdb to the 5' RACE reads, yields one record per CDR3 protein. In the table there are about 1.1 million distinct CDR3 sequences, around two fifths of which are singletons. The CDR3 consists of 14 residues. Deletions cut 6 bases from V and 5 bases from J, with 16 bases between. CDR1 and CDR2 (germline): MNHEY, SVGEGT.

V gene TRBV6-2 or TRBV6-3 combines with J gene TRBJ1-2; no clear D gene. The sample consisted of blood. The receptor was isolated from a young man in good health. The CDR3 bases are TGTGCCAGCAGCCACGGAGGACCAAAGTATGGCTACACCTTC. This encodes CASSHGGPKYGYTF.